The entry below gives a single T cell receptor (beta chain) sequence along with its context. This receptor's antigen is unknown. No clone much larger than this one lies a single base away; base qualities are absent. This specimen belongs to a study of monozygotic twins with cystic fibrosis (dated by TCRdb to about 2021). About the full investigation: Around 3 micrograms of fragmented DNA went through around 15 PCR cycles to produce barcoded libraries. The cohort included ten female and six male twin pairs, mostly children and adolescents, aged roughly 2.0 to 40 years with a median of 9.1 years. To assess genetic influence on V and J gene usage, the study compared TCR beta repertoires within and across 16 monozygotic twin pairs with cystic fibrosis. Data for three of the twin pairs had previously been reported in another context. On the day blood was drawn, the twins' weight-for-height and FEVPerc (FEV1 disease centile) were ranked against those of the roughly 1,100 cohort participants. Overall results and qualifications from the work: Sharing of nucleotide-identical clonotypes was significantly greater within monozygotic CF twin pairs than between unrelated CF individuals (P = 0.000026, Mann-Whitney). The cohort was small, and the number of shared CDR3s showed no association with age, concordance or disease severity. Simpson clonality was generally low (median about 0.009), which suggests a naive-dominated repertoire, and clonality was higher in the most severely affected patients. V gene usage was most similar to the co-twin for 13 of 16 pairs, and J usage for 8 of 16 pairs, suggesting genetic constraints.

Following the manufacturer's instructions, TCR beta CDR3 regions were amplified by multiplex PCR with the immunoSEQ immune profiling system. An Illumina NextSeq system was used for sequencing. Under the source paper's analysis protocol: Sequence data were processed on the immunoSEQ Analyzer platform, and clonality was calculated as the square root of Simpson's index of productive rearrangements. V and J usage similarity was measured by Jensen-Shannon distance, and CDR3 generation probabilities were computed with OLGA. Shared CDR3 sequences were searched in the immuneACCESS database (August 2020) and in VDJdb (December 2020). In its TCRdb copy, this immuneACCESS table keeps in-frame sequences only and misses some clones. Where compared with another copy, unresolved V genes explain less than half of these, and the others have no known cause. V and J calls and clone size are given by that table; D and trimming were obtained from the DNA. The sample contains about 15,000 clones, 80% to 95% of them found a single time. Of the sample, 9.3% falls within the top ten clones.

The twin pairs came from the European Cystic Fibrosis Twin and Sibling Study Cohort, which recruited patients from more than 150 CF clinics across 14 European countries. Both zygosity and CFTR genotype were checked in-house, and zygosity was tested with multiplex PCR across nine short tandem repeat loci. Peripheral blood was sampled from each twin, with clinical parameters recorded on the day of blood sampling. Phenol/chloroform extraction was used to isolate genomic DNA from peripheral blood cells, and the DNA was then kept in TE buffer at 4 degrees C. Including the terminal cysteine and phenylalanine, the CDR3 comprises 13 residues. Only the CDR3 part of the read is kept: 39 bases, read in frame from the first base. The junction shows trimming of 3 bases on V and 4 bases on J, plus 9 bases between the germline ends. CDR1 KGHSH and CDR2 LQKENI were looked up in the germline V gene.

Recombination joined TRBV18 with TRBJ2-5, with no D gene named confidently. The receptor's source is a girl aged 2 to 9 with cystic fibrosis. The material sequenced was blood. In nucleotides, the sequence is TGTGCCAGCTCACCCCAAATATTAGAGACCCAGTACTTC. The resulting protein is CASSPQILETQYF.